One TCR beta chain is described in this entry. CDR1 and CDR2 (germline): ENHRY, SYGVKD. V lost 3 bases and J 4 bases, leaving 15 bases between the germline ends. The CDR3 has 15 amino acids. In terms of age and location, participants ranged from about 18 to 89 years and lived in under 30 US areas. What the recovered Cohort 3 donors had was two negative PCRs, clearance, or symptom resolution. The data belong to a study of blood T cell repertoires in COVID-19. Per the original methods: It was from reference gene primer amplification that nucleated cell counts were estimated. Assay used: immunoSEQ multiplex PCR; TCRdb lists only in-frame clones, some missing. V and J calls and clone size are as listed in that table; D and trimming were resolved from the DNA. The data show around 140,000 clones, over 80% seen once.

The sequenced material came from PBMCs or T cells enriched from blood (not recorded which). V and J are TRBV10-3 and TRBJ1-1, with D unclear. The clonotype comes from a man aged 55-75 years who had recovered from COVID-19. In DNA form, the CDR3 reads TGTGCCATCAGTGATTTAGACACCCGAGTCACTGAAGCTTTCTTT. Translation gives CAISDLDTRVTEAFF.